The 24 T cell receptor beta chains listed next were all sequenced from one sample in a study of a mutant IDH1 vaccine in newly diagnosed glioma. Time point indicated: week 11, during vaccination. Doses of 300 ug of mutant IDH1 20-mer peptide were given with topical imiquimod. Generated by immunoSEQ multiplex PCR, the TCRdb table keeps only in-frame clones and is missing some. The sample contains tens of thousands of clones, around 84% of which appear only once. Their target antigens are unknown. The specimen comprised PBMCs, sampled from a glioma patient whose treatment included an IDH1 peptide vaccine. The receptors were gathered from a woman aged 50 to 60 with glioma.

The rearrangement links TRBV28 to TRBJ2-7; TRBD2 might be the D (6 bases). Germline V gives CDR1 MDHEN, CDR2 SYDVKM. The CDR3 has 15 residues. Trimming took off 5 bases at V and 2 bases at J, with 16 bases between the two ends. The CDR3 sequence is CASSTPGDGPYEQYF. The CDR3 region has the DNA TGTGCCAGCAGTACTCCGGGGGACGGACCCTACGAGCAGTACTTC.

This chain links TRBV18 with TRBJ1-1; perhaps TRBD1 as D (5 bases). CDR3 length: 14 amino acids. The germline V gene has CDR1 KGHSH and CDR2 LQKENI. Deletions cut 0 bases from V and 7 bases from J, with 12 bases between. CDR3 bases: TGTGCCAGCTCACCACCTACAGGCTACAGTGAAGCTTTCTTT. It codes for CASSPPTGYSEAFF.

The gene calls are TRBV5-8 and TRBJ1-2, with 8 positions matching TRBD1. The CDR3 length is 15 residues. After removal of 1 base from V and 6 bases from J, the junction contained 8 bases not matched to a gene. Germline V CDR1 and CDR2: SGHTS, YDEGEE. The CDR3 region has the DNA TGTGCCAGCAGCTTGACGGACAGGGCAGGAAATGGCTACACCTTC. Translating gives CASSLTDRAGNGYTF.

V gene TRBV19 combines with J gene TRBJ1-2; D is perhaps TRBD1 (5 bases). Trimming shortened V by 7 bases and J by 2 bases, and 20 bases separated the two germline ends. This CDR3 comprises 16 residues. The germline V gene encodes CDR1 LNHDA and CDR2 SQIVND (reference sequence). The CDR3 nucleotides read TGTGCCAGTACCAAGACGGCGGGGGTAGGGAACTATGGCTACACCTTC. Translated: CASTKTAGVGNYGYTF.

V and J are TRBV30 and TRBJ2-3; D perhaps matches TRBD1 (6 bases). The germline CDR1 and CDR2 sequences are GTSNPN and SVGIG (reference sequence). The CDR3 totals 11 residues. CDR3 DNA: TGTGGAGGGGGTAACGCAGATACGCAGTATTTT. It translates to CGGGNADTQYF.

The genes are TRBV7-6 and TRBJ2-3, with 9 bases matching TRBD1. Trimming at V came to 1 base and at J to 2 bases, leaving 1 base not matched to a gene. The CDR3 sequence is 15 residues long. The germline V gene has CDR1 SGHVS and CDR2 FNYEAQ. The DNA of the CDR3 is TGTGCCAGCAGCTTAGGGACAGGGGACACAGATACGCAGTATTTT. Its translation is CASSLGTGDTDTQYF.

In this sample, this clone turned up a few times. The chain has TRBV5-1 and TRBJ2-7, with D possibly being TRBD2 (5 bases). The CDR3 totals 13 residues. Germline CDR1 SGHRS, CDR2 YFSETQ. Trimming stripped 1 base from V and 4 bases from J, with 9 bases between. The DNA of the CDR3 is TGCGCCAGCAGCTTGACCAGCGGTTACGAGCAGTACTTC. Protein: CASSLTSGYEQYF.

The V call is TRBV29-1, the J call TRBJ1-1; 9 nucleotides agree with TRBD1. The CDR3 is made up of 13 amino acids. V lost 7 bases to trimming and J lost 4 bases; unmatched junction nucleotides: 7. Germline V gene data show CDR1 as SQVTM and CDR2 as ANQGSEA. CDR3 nucleotides: TGCAGCGCTAGGGACAGGGTGGCCACTGAAGCTTTCTTT. This codes for CSARDRVATEAFF.

The chain employs TRBV5-1 and TRBJ1-2; TRBD1 matches at 7 bases. V shed 4 bases, J shed 2 bases, and the junction held 8 bases outside the gene matches. CDR3 length equals 15 residues. Germline V gives CDR1 SGHRS, CDR2 YFSETQ. CDR3 bases: TGCGCCAGCAGCCCCCAGACGGGACAGAACTATGGCTACACCTTC. It is translated as CASSPQTGQNYGYTF.

The chain is built from TRBV19 and TRBJ1-5; 10 bases line up with TRBD1. CDR3 length: 15 amino acids. Germline V gives CDR1 LNHDA, CDR2 SQIVND (reference sequence). J lost 1 base, V lost 7 bases, and 4 bases had no gene match. The CDR3 region is CASKDRGRSNQPQHF. CDR3 in DNA: TGTGCCAGTAAGGACAGGGGGAGAAGCAATCAGCCCCAGCATTTT.

V is TRBV7-2 and J is TRBJ2-5; TRBD2 matches 9 bases. Germline CDR1 reads SGHTA; CDR2 reads FQGNSA. The CDR3 is made up of 15 amino acids. V shed 2 bases and J 5 bases; nucleotides not matched to a gene: 6. The CDR3 nucleotides are TGTGCCAGCAGCTTAAGGCGGGGGGGCCAGGAGACCCAGTACTTC. Amino acids: CASSLRRGGQETQYF.

J is TRBJ2-7 and V is TRBV29-1; D unresolved. The ends were cut back, 8 bases at V and 1 base at J, with 12 bases in the middle. Germline V CDR1 and CDR2: SQVTM, ANQGSEA. The CDR3 loop spans 12 amino acids. This CDR3 is CSYYTPSYEQYF. In nucleotides, the CDR3 is TGCAGCTATTATACACCGTCCTACGAGCAGTACTTC.

CDR3 protein: CASLPTVHTQYF. The CDR3 DNA reads as TGTGCCAGCCTACCCACCGTACATACGCAGTATTTT. This chain uses TRBV2 with TRBJ2-3; D uncertain. Trimming shortened V by 8 bases and J by 7 bases, and 13 bases separated the two germline ends. The germline CDR1 and CDR2 sequences are SNHLY and FYNNEI. The CDR3 sequence is 12 residues long.

A few counts support this clone. The J gene is TRBJ1-4, the V gene TRBV6-6; D is undetermined. The CDR3 is 13 residues long. Trimming took 4 bases from V and 10 from J, leaving 13 bases between them. Germline V gene data show CDR1 as MNHNY and CDR2 as SVGAGI (reference sequence). This CDR3 reads CASSSGELGKLFF. CDR3 bases: TGTGCCAGCAGTTCTGGGGAGCTGGGAAAACTGTTTTTT.

This chain joins TRBV5-4 and TRBJ2-1; 8 positions match TRBD2. This CDR3 spans 13 amino acids. The trim removed 6 bases at V and 2 bases at J, leaving 1 base unmatched. Germline V gene sequence: CDR1 SGHNT, CDR2 YYREEE (reference sequence). The CDR3 DNA sequence: TGTGCCAGCACGGGGGGGACCTACAATGAGCAGTTCTTC. It codes for CASTGGTYNEQFF. Complete variable domain (other parts from reference TRBV5-4 and TRBJ2-1): ETGVTQSPTHLIKTRGQQVTLRCSSQSGHNTVSWYQQALGQGPQFIFQYYREEENGRGNFPPRFSGLQFPNYSSELNVNALELDDSALYLCASTGGTYNEQFFGPGTRLTVL.

In this sample, this clone turned up once. Other DNA sequences in this sample translate to the same CDR3. This sequence joins TRBV5-4 and TRBJ1-2; 7 nucleotides line up with TRBD1. J gave up 1 base and V 4 bases, and 1 base lay outside the gene matches. The CDR3 contains 13 residues. Germline CDR1 SGHNT, CDR2 YYREEE (reference sequence). The CDR3 reads CASSRDSNYGYTF. DNA of the CDR3: TGTGCCAGCAGCCGGGACAGTAACTATGGCTACACCTTC.

The chain is built from TRBV28 and TRBJ1-1; perhaps TRBD1 as D (6 bases). V was cut by 5 bases and J by 0 bases, with 19 bases left in between. The CDR3 has 17 amino acids. CDR1 and CDR2 from the germline V gene are MDHEN and SYDVKM. The CDR3 reads CASSARRGKRMNTEAFF. For the CDR3, the DNA is TGTGCCAGCAGTGCCCGCAGGGGAAAAAGAATGAACACTGAAGCTTTCTTT.

This chain connects TRBV7-2 to TRBJ2-7; 7 bases match TRBD1. Germline loops: CDR1 SGHTA, CDR2 FQGNSA. The J segment lost 1 base and the V segment lost 2 bases, leaving 5 bases of the junction unmatched. CDR3 length: 15 amino acids. The CDR3 bases are TGTGCCAGCAGCTTATCCAGGGGGAGATCCTACGAGCAGTACTTC. This encodes CASSLSRGRSYEQYF. The variable domain in full, completed from reference TRBV7-2 and TRBJ2-7, reads GAGVSQSPSNKVTEKGKDVELRCDPISGHTALYWYRQSLGQGLEFLIYFQGNSAPDKSGLPSDRFSAERTGGSVSTLTIQRTQQEDSAVYLCASSLSRGRSYEQYFGPGTRLTVT.

The chain couples TRBV27 to TRBJ1-4; tentative D call: TRBD1 (5 bases). This CDR3 has 12 amino acids. V was pared by 4 bases and J by 14 bases, with 14 bases between. Germline loops: CDR1 MNHEY, CDR2 SMNVEV (reference sequence). The CDR3 loop reads CASSSPGVNLFF. CDR3 coding DNA: TGTGCCAGCAGTTCCCCGGGGGTTAACCTGTTTTTT.

This sequence joins TRBV11-2 and TRBJ1-2; the match to TRBD1 covers 8 bases. J lost 8 bases, V lost 5 bases, and 13 bases had no gene match. The CDR3 is made up of 15 amino acids. Germline V gene data show CDR1 as SGHAT and CDR2 as FQNNGV. DNA of the CDR3: TGTGCCAGCAGCGTGACAGGGGAGTCGTGGTACGGCTACACCTTC. This sequence encodes CASSVTGESWYGYTF.

This clone was detected once. The J gene is TRBJ1-6, the V gene TRBV28; no clear D gene. V was trimmed by 7 bases and J by 7 bases, leaving 17 bases between them. The CDR3 sequence is 15 residues long. CDR1 MDHEN and CDR2 SYDVKM come from the germline V gene. CDR3: CASTSGREGNSPLHF. Written as DNA, the CDR3 is TGTGCCAGCACCTCCGGGCGAGAAGGGAATTCACCCCTCCACTTT.

The J gene is TRBJ1-1, the V gene TRBV19; TRBD1 is a possible D gene (5 bases). The V gene's germline CDR1 is LNHDA and CDR2 SQIVND (reference sequence). Trimming stripped 9 bases from V and 4 bases from J, with 21 bases between. The CDR3 has 15 amino acids. The CDR3 DNA is TGTGCCAGCGCCAGTACACGGACACCAGCCACTGAAGCTTTCTTT. Protein sequence: CASASTRTPATEAFF.

V is TRBV7-2 and J is TRBJ2-3; 7 nucleotides match TRBD1. CDR1 and CDR2 (germline): SGHTA, FQGNSA. The length of the CDR3 is 12 residues. V shed 5 bases and J 12 bases; nucleotides not matched to a gene: 8. As DNA, the CDR3 is TGTGCCAGCAGCGTTGACAGGGTCCTTCAGTATTTT. As protein: CASSVDRVLQYF.

This chain links TRBV6-6 with TRBJ2-4; no clear D gene. This CDR3 contains 14 residues. With 7 bases removed from V and 0 bases from J, the gap between germline ends came to 10 bases. The germline V gene has CDR1 MNHNY and CDR2 SVGAGI (reference sequence). The CDR3 bases are TGTGCCAGCACCAATAGTGTAGCCAAAAACATTCAGTACTTC. It codes for CASTNSVAKNIQYF.